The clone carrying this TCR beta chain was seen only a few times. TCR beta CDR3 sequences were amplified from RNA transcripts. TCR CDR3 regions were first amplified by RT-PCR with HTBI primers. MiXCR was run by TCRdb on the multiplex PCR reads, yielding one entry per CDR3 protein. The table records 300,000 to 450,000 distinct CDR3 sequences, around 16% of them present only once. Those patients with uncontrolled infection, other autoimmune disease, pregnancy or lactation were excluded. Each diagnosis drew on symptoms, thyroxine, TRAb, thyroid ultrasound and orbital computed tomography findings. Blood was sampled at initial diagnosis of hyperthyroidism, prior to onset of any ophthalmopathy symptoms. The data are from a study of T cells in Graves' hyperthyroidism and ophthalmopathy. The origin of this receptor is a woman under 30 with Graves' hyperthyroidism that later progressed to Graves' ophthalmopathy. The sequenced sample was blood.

CDR3 sequence reads: CATSEPGGGVAETQYF. The CDR3 region has the DNA TGTGCCACCAGTGAGCCGGGGGGGGGAGTAGCAGAGACCCAGTACTTC. The chain is built from TRBV24-1 and TRBJ2-5, with TRBD2 identical over 8 bases. Germline values: CDR1 KGHDR, CDR2 SFDVKD. Germline trimming cut 4 bases from V and 4 bases from J; bases unmatched to any gene: 10. The CDR3 sequence is 16 residues long.